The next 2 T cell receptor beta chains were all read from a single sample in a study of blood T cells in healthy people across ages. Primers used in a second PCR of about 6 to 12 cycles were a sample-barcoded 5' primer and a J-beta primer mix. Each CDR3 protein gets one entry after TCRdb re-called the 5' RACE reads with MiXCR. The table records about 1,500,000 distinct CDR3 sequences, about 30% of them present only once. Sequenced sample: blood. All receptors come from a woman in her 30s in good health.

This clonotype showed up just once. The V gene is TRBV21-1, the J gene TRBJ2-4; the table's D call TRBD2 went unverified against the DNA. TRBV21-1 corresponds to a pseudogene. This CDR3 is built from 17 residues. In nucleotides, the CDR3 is TGTGCCAGCAGCAGTCGAGAGACTAGCTCGTCTACAGATACGCAGTACTTC. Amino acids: CASSSRETSSSTDTQYF.

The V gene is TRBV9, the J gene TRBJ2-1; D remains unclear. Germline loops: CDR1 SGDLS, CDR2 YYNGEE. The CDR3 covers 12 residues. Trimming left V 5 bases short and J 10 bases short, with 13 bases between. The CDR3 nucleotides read TGTGCCAGCAGTGGGGTGGGTTCCGAGCAGTTCTTC. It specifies CASSGVGSEQFF.